These 19 T cell receptor beta chains share one sample of origin, sequenced in a study of human T cells and chemical hapten exposure. It was unfractionated whole blood from which total RNA was extracted. Each CDR3 protein is one row after TCRdb ran MiXCR on the 5' RACE reads. The sample shows approximately 110,000 distinct CDR3 sequences, 15% to 20% of them seen only once. The origin of the receptors is a human donor in good health.

Only a few counts were recorded for this clonotype. The chain joins TRBV4-1 to TRBJ2-3, with 7 bases matching TRBD2. This CDR3 is built from 17 residues. Germline V lookup: CDR1 MGHRA, CDR2 YSYEKL. V was pared by 1 base and J by 5 bases, with 12 bases of the junction left unmatched. The CDR3, as DNA: TGCGCCAGCAGCCAAGTAGGGCGGACTAGGGCTTTAGATACGCAGTATTTT. Encoded protein: CASSQVGRTRALDTQYF.

The CDR3 here is CASSHTTRTDPTADTQYF. CDR3 DNA sequence: TGTGCCAGCAGCCACACCACACGGACCGACCCTACTGCAGATACGCAGTATTTT. This chain joins TRBV12-3 or TRBV12-4 and TRBJ2-3; D ambiguous. The V and J ends lost 6 bases and 4 bases respectively, with 26 bases between them. The CDR3 is 18 residues long.

The J gene is TRBJ1-1, the V gene TRBV7-6; D may be TRBD1 (6 bases). V was pared by 2 bases and J by 3 bases, with 13 bases between. CDR1 and CDR2 (germline): SGHVS, FNYEAQ. CDR3 size: 15 residues. The CDR3 spells CASSLITGKDTEAFF. CDR3 coding DNA: TGTGCCAGCAGCTTAATAACAGGGAAGGACACTGAAGCTTTCTTT.

The chain joins TRBV12-3 or TRBV12-4 to TRBJ2-7; D gene unclear. V dropped 4 bases and J dropped 0 bases, with 10 bases sitting between them. The CDR3 is 14 residues long. The CDR3 region is CASSSSRSSYEQYF. The CDR3 DNA follows: TGTGCCAGCAGTTCCTCCCGTAGCTCCTACGAGCAGTACTTC.

This clonotype was recorded many times. V usage is TRBV3-1 and J usage is TRBJ1-3; no reliable D call. The CDR3 covers 15 residues. Trimming took off 4 bases at V and 1 base at J, with 11 bases between the two ends. Germline CDR1 LGHDT, CDR2 YNNKEL (reference sequence). The CDR3 protein is CASSRGYSSGNTIYF. CDR3 bases: TGTGCCAGCAGCCGAGGGTACTCATCTGGAAACACCATATATTTT.

The CDR3 nucleotides are TGTGCCAGCAGTCTGAACGGGTCAGGCGGAGAGCAGTACTTC. Translated: CASSLNGSGGEQYF. V and J are TRBV27 and TRBJ2-7; no reliable D call. In germline, CDR1 is MNHEY, CDR2 SMNVEV (reference sequence). V lost 5 bases, J lost 7 bases, and 18 bases lay in between. The CDR3 is 14 residues long.

This clonotype was detected only a few times. CDR3 sequence: CASWAGGYGYTF. The CDR3 DNA reads as TGTGCCAGCTGGGCAGGGGGGTATGGCTACACCTTC. The rearrangement links TRBV6-6 to TRBJ1-2; TRBD1 agrees at 7 bases. CDR1 is MNHNY, CDR2 SVGAGI, per germline (reference sequence). CDR3 length equals 12 residues. J lost 5 bases, V lost 8 bases, and 5 bases had no gene match.

This clonotype turned up a few times. This sequence joins TRBV7-9 and TRBJ2-5; D could derive from TRBD1 or TRBD2 (5 bases each). CDR1 and CDR2 from the germline V gene are SEHNR and FQNEAQ (reference sequence). The V end was cut by 10 bases, the J end by 5 bases, with 20 bases between. CDR3 length: 14 residues. The CDR3 DNA reads TGTGCCACCGGGACCGGGGCCACGGGGGAGACCCAGTACTTC. It is translated as CATGTGATGETQYF.

This clonotype was detected a few times. The chain is built from TRBV10-2 and TRBJ2-5; possible D gene TRBD2, 5 bases. The CDR3 contains 13 residues. Trimming pared 6 bases from V and 2 bases from J, leaving 10 bases between. The germline gives CDR1 WSHSY, CDR2 SAAADI. The CDR3 DNA sequence: TGCGCCAGCAGGGTCGGGGTACAAGAGACCCAGTACTTC. It is translated as CASRVGVQETQYF.

This chain joins TRBV27 and TRBJ2-5; no firm D call. CDR1 is MNHEY, CDR2 SMNVEV, per germline (reference sequence). The V gene lost 5 bases and the J gene lost 2 bases, with 9 bases spanning the gap. This CDR3 has 13 residues. The CDR3 DNA reads TGTGCCAGCAGTCCCTACCTACAAGAGACCCAGTACTTC. It yields the protein CASSPYLQETQYF.

J is TRBJ2-2 and V is TRBV7-3; 10 bases are a match to TRBD1. The junction had 2 bases not matched to a gene; V was cut back by 3 bases and J by 7 bases. The CDR3 is 14 residues long. Germline V gene lookup returns CDR1 SGHTA and CDR2 FQGTGA. The CDR3 spells CASSLTGGSGELFF. Written as DNA, the CDR3 is TGTGCCAGCAGCTTGACAGGGGGCAGCGGGGAGCTGTTTTTT.

The rearrangement uses TRBV6-5 and TRBJ2-6; either TRBD1 or TRBD2 may fit D (5 bases each). The V gene lost 2 bases and the J gene lost 0 bases, with 17 bases spanning the gap. The CDR3 is made up of 19 amino acids. The V gene's germline CDR1 is MNHEY and CDR2 SVGAGI. CDR3 residues: CASSYGITGRTSGANVLTF. CDR3 nucleotide sequence: TGTGCCAGCAGTTACGGGATAACGGGACGTACCTCTGGGGCCAACGTCCTGACTTTC.

J is TRBJ2-3 and V is TRBV28; D may match TRBD1 or TRBD2 (6 bases each). Trimming pared 2 bases from V and 2 bases from J, leaving 8 bases between. Germline V gene lookup returns CDR1 MDHEN and CDR2 SYDVKM. The CDR3 loop spans 14 amino acids. The CDR3 spells CASSLRGPTDTQYF. DNA for the CDR3: TGTGCCAGCAGTTTACGGGGGCCCACAGATACGCAGTATTTT.

This clonotype was seen a few times. The chain carries TRBV5-6 and TRBJ2-7, with unresolved D. V lost 4 bases, J lost 3 bases, and 11 bases lay in between. Germline V lookup: CDR1 SGHDT, CDR2 YYEEEE. The length of the CDR3 is 13 residues. The DNA for the CDR3 is TGTGCCAGCAGCGGCGGCCTAGTCTACGAGCAGTACTTC. Protein product: CASSGGLVYEQYF. Variable domain in full (rest from reference TRBV5-6 and TRBJ2-7): DAGVTQSPTHLIKTRGQQVTLRCSPKSGHDTVSWYQQALGQGPQFIFQYYEEEERQRGNFPDRFSGHQFPNYSSELNVNALLLGDSALYLCASSGGLVYEQYFGPGTRLTVT.

This chain uses TRBV9 with TRBJ2-3; maybe TRBD2 (6 bases). Germline V gene lookup returns CDR1 SGDLS and CDR2 YYNGEE. V was pared by 3 bases and J by 5 bases, with 22 bases between. The CDR3 totals 17 residues. The CDR3 DNA is TGTGCCAGCAGCGCTCCCACCGGGACTGCTCCTCAAGATACGCAGTATTTT. Translation gives CASSAPTGTAPQDTQYF.

V is TRBV5-4 and J is TRBJ2-7; D possibly matches TRBD1 or TRBD2 (5 bases each). Germline V gives CDR1 SGHNT, CDR2 YYREEE (reference sequence). This CDR3 contains 16 residues. V was clipped by 2 bases and J by 0 bases, with 15 bases between them. The CDR3 region is CASSLDPGRSSYEQYF. In DNA, the CDR3 is TGTGCCAGCAGCTTAGACCCGGGACGATCCTCCTACGAGCAGTACTTC. The variable domain in full, with the rest retrieved from reference TRBV5-4 and TRBJ2-7, is ETGVTQSPTHLIKTRGQQVTLRCSSQSGHNTVSWYQQALGQGPQFIFQYYREEENGRGNFPPRFSGLQFPNYSSELNVNALELDDSALYLCASSLDPGRSSYEQYFGPGTRLTVT.

This clonotype was seen a handful of times. The V gene is TRBV29-1, the J gene TRBJ2-3; possibly TRBD1 or TRBD2 for D (6 bases each). With 0 bases removed from V and 1 base from J, the gap between germline ends came to 17 bases. CDR3 size: 17 residues. Germline CDR1 reads SQVTM; CDR2 reads ANQGSEA. For the CDR3, the DNA is TGCAGCGTTGAAGATGCGTGGGGGGCCAGGGGCACAGATACGCAGTATTTT. Protein: CSVEDAWGARGTDTQYF.

A word on this clonotype: The conserved phenylalanine or tryptophan normally closing the CDR3 is absent here, so this likely arose from a read error. This rearrangement joins TRBV27 to TRBJ1-5, with D maybe TRBD1 (6 bases). With 0 bases removed from V and 4 bases from J, the gap between germline ends came to 7 bases. The germline gives CDR1 MNHEY, CDR2 SMNVEV (reference sequence). This CDR3 region has 14 residues. The CDR3 region is CASSLSGQNQPQHY. Here the CDR3 DNA reads TGTGCCAGCAGTTTATCCGGACAGAATCAGCCCCAGCATTAT.

V and J are TRBV28 and TRBJ2-1; D possibly corresponds to TRBD1 (6 bases). Germline CDR1 reads MDHEN; CDR2 reads SYDVKM. This CDR3 comprises 15 residues. V was clipped by 4 bases and J by 2 bases, with 12 bases between them. CDR3 DNA sequence: TGTGCCAGCAGTTCTCCTAGGGGGACCTACAATGAGCAGTTCTTC. Protein sequence: CASSSPRGTYNEQFF.